This TCR beta chain was identified in a study of blood T cell repertoires in COVID-19. The repertoire was sequenced with immunoSEQ multiplex PCR; TCRdb's copy has only in-frame clones and lacks some. The table shows approximately 120,000 clones, with approximately 80% occurring only once. The germline V gene encodes CDR1 SGHRS and CDR2 YFSETQ. Trimming shortened V by 2 bases and J by 0 bases, and 11 bases separated the two germline ends. The CDR3 runs to 15 residues. The chain recombines TRBV5-1 with TRBJ1-1; D is undetermined. Sample: peripheral blood. The source of this sequence is a woman in her forties or fifties with acute or convalescent COVID-19. Written as DNA, the CDR3 is TGCGCCAGCAGCTTCGTGGGGAGTTTGAACACTGAAGCTTTCTTT. Amino acid sequence: CASSFVGSLNTEAFF.